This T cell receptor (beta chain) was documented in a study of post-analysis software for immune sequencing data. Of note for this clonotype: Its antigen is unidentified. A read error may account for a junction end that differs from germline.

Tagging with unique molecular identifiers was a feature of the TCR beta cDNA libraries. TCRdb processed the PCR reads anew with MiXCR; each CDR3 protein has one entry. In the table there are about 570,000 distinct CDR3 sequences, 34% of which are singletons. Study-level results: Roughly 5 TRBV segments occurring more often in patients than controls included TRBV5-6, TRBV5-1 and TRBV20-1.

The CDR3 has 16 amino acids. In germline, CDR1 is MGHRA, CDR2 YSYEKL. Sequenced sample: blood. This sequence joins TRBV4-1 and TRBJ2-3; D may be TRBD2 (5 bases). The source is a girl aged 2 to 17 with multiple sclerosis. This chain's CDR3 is CTSSQAPGGPTDTQYF. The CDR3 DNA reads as TGCACCAGCAGCCAAGCACCAGGCGGGCCCACAGATACGCAGTATTTT.